The source of this T cell receptor beta chain is a study of shared clonotypes between healthy human individuals. CD8 cells regarded as naive lacked CD45RO, were positively chosen for CCR7, and omitted terminally differentiated effector memory CD45RA+ cells. The study drew all its donors from Caucasian adults living in Nashville, Tennessee. The method was immunoSEQ multiplex PCR; TCRdb's version includes in-frame clones alone and lacks a portion of them. The table lists fewer than 800,000 clones, under 95% of them singletons. CDR3 length equals 18 residues. The germline V gene encodes CDR1 SGHRS and CDR2 YFSETQ. The trim removed 3 bases at V and 3 bases at J, leaving 17 bases unmatched.

The receptor's source is a man aged 25 to 45 in good health. The material sequenced was naive CD8+ T cells sorted from blood. The chain combines TRBV5-1 with TRBJ2-5, with 7 bases identical to TRBD1. This chain's CDR3 is CASSSDIPRTGEEETQYF. Written as DNA, the CDR3 is TGCGCCAGCAGCTCTGACATCCCTAGGACAGGAGAAGAAGAGACCCAGTACTTC.